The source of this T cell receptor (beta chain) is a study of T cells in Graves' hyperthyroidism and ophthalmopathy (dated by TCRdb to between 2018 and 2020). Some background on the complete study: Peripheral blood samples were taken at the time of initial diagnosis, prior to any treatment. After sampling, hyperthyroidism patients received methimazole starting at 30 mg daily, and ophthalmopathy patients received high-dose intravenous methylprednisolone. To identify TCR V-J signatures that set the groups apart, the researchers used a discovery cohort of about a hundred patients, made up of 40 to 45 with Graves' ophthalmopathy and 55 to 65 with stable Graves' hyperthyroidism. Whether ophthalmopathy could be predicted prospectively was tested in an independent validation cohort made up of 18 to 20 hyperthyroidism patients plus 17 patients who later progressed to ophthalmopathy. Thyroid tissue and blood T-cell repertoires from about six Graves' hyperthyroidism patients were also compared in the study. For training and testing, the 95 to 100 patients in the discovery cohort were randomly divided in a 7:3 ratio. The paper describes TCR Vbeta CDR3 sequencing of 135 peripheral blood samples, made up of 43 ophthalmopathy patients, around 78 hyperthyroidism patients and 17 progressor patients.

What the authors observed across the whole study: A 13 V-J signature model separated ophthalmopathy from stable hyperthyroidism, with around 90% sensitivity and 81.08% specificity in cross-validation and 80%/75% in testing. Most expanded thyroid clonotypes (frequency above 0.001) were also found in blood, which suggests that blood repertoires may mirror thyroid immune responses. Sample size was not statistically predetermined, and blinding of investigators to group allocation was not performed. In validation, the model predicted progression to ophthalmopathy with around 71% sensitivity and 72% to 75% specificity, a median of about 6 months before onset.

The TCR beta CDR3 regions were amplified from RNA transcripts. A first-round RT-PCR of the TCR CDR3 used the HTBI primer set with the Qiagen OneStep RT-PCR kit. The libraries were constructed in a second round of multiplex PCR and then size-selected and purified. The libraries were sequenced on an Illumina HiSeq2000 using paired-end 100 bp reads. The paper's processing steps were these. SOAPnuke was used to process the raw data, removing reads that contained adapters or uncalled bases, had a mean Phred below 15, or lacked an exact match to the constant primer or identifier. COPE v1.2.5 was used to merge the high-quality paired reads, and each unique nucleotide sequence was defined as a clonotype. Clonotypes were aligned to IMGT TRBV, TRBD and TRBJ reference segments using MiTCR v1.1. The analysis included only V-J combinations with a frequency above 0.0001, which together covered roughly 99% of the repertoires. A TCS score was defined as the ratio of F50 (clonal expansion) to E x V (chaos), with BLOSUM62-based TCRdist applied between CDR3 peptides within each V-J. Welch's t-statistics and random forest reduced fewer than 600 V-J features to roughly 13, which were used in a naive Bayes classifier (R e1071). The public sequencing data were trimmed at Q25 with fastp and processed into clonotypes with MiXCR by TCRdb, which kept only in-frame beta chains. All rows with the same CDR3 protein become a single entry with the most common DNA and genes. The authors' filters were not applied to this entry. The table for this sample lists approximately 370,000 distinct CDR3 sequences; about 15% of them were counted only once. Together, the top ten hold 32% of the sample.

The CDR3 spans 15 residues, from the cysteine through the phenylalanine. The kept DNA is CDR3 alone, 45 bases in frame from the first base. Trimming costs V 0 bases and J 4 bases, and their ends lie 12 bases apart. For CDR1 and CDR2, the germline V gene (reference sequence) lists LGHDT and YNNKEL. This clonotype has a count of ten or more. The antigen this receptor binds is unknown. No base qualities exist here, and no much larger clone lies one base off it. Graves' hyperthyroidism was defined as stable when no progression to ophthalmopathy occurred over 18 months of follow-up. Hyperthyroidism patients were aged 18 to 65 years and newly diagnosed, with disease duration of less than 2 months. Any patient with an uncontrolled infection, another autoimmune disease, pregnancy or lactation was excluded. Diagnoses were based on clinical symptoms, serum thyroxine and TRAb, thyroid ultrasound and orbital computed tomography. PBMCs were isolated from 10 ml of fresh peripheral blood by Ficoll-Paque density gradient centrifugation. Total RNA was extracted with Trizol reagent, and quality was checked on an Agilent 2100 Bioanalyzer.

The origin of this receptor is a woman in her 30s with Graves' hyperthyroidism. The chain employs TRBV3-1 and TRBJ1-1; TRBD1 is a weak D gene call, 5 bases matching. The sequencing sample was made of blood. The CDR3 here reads CASSQDGQGRTEAFF. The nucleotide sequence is TGTGCCAGCAGCCAAGATGGGCAGGGCCGCACTGAAGCTTTCTTT. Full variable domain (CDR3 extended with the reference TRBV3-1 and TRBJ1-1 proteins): DTAVSQTPKYLVTQMGNDKSIKCEQNLGHDTMYWYKQDSKKFLKIMFSYNNKELIINETVPNRFSPKSPDKAHLNLHINSLELGDSAVYFCASSQDGQGRTEAFFGQGTRLTVV.